Shown below are 26 T cell receptor beta chains from a single sample sequenced in a study of blood T cell repertoires in COVID-19. Only in-frame clones appear in the TCRdb table, and some are missing; sequencing was by immunoSEQ multiplex PCR. Of 70,000 or so clones listed, about 86% are singletons. Sequences were obtained from peripheral blood. These receptors all stem from a man aged 50 to 60 with acute or convalescent COVID-19.

This chain joins TRBV28 and TRBJ1-3, with D possibly being TRBD1 (5 bases). The CDR3 runs to 17 residues. Germline-derived CDR1 and CDR2 are MDHEN and SYDVKM. V was cut by 3 bases and J by 7 bases, with 22 bases left in between. CDR3 DNA sequence: TGTGCCAGCAGTTTTCTCCGAATGGGAGGGGATAGGAACACCATATATTTT. Amino acid sequence: CASSFLRMGGDRNTIYF.

This chain uses TRBV2 with TRBJ1-2, with D unclear. CDR1 SNHLY and CDR2 FYNNEI come from the germline V gene. Trimming removed 6 bases at V and 6 bases at J, with 11 bases between. The CDR3 totals 12 residues. Here the CDR3 DNA reads TGTGCCAGCAGGGCAGGAGGCGATGGCTACACCTTC. Protein product: CASRAGGDGYTF.

V usage is TRBV3-1 (or the pseudogene TRBV3-2) and J usage is TRBJ2-1; TRBD2 might be the D (6 bases). CDR1 LGHDT and CDR2 YNNKEL come from the germline V gene (reference sequence). CDR3 length: 18 residues. The V gene lost 3 bases and the J gene lost 5 bases, with 23 bases spanning the gap. CDR3 residues: CASSQGRGSAIYDNEQFF. The CDR3 coding sequence is TGTGCCAGCAGCCAGGGGCGGGGAAGTGCGATCTACGACAATGAGCAGTTCTTC.

The chain carries TRBV5-1 and TRBJ1-3; 9 bases match TRBD1. The trim removed 4 bases at V and 3 bases at J, leaving 8 bases unmatched. The CDR3 has 16 residues. Germline CDR1 and CDR2: SGHRS and YFSETQ. For the CDR3, the DNA is TGCGCCAGCAGCGCGTCCCGGGACAGGGTTGGAAACACCATATATTTT. Its protein product is CASSASRDRVGNTIYF.

V and J are TRBV6-5 and TRBJ1-2, with 8 bases that match TRBD1. CDR1 and CDR2 from the germline V gene are MNHEY and SVGAGI. The CDR3 totals 15 residues. The V gene end was trimmed by 0 bases and the J gene end by 8 bases; junction bases not matched to a gene: 8. The CDR3 DNA sequence: TGTGCCAGCAGTTACTCCAGGACAGGGCGAGGCGGCTACACCTTC. Translation gives CASSYSRTGRGGYTF.

The chain is built from TRBV5-1 and TRBJ2-3; 11 nucleotides match TRBD2. V lost 4 bases and J lost 4; bases outside the gene matches: 14. The length of the CDR3 is 18 residues. Germline values: CDR1 SGHRS, CDR2 YFSETQ. CDR3 bases: TGCGCCAGCAGCACTAGGCCAACTAGCGGGAGCAAGTCAGATACGCAGTATTTT. Translating gives CASSTRPTSGSKSDTQYF.

This clone was found once. The chain combines TRBV9 with TRBJ2-5; TRBD1 agrees at 10 bases. V was clipped by 5 bases and J by 5 bases; unmatched bases: 6. Germline CDR1 is SGDLS and CDR2 is YYNGEE. There are 14 residues in the CDR3. The CDR3 is CASSWDRGGETQYF. Here the CDR3 DNA reads TGTGCCAGCAGTTGGGACAGGGGTGGGGAGACCCAGTACTTC.

The chain links TRBV7-9 to TRBJ1-4; 9 positions agree with TRBD1. V shed 2 bases, J shed 7 bases, and the junction held 2 bases outside the gene matches. Germline V gene sequence: CDR1 SEHNR, CDR2 FQNEAQ (reference sequence). The CDR3 sequence is 14 residues long. The CDR3 region has the DNA TGTGCCAGCAGCTTAACAGGGGGCATTGAAAAACTGTTTTTT. Translating it yields CASSLTGGIEKLFF.

The chain's CDR3 is CASSLAGTSGTGETQYF. The CDR3 DNA reads as TGCGCCAGCAGCTTGGCTGGGACTAGCGGGACTGGAGAGACCCAGTACTTC. The chain has TRBV5-1 and TRBJ2-5, with 13 positions matching TRBD2. V lost 0 bases and J lost 4; bases outside the gene matches: 6. Germline lookup yields CDR1 SGHRS and CDR2 YFSETQ. The CDR3 is made up of 17 amino acids.

This clone was counted once. CDR3: CASSLLGGDTGELFF. In DNA, the CDR3 is TGTGCCAGCAGCTTACTCGGGGGGGACACCGGGGAGCTGTTTTTT. The chain combines TRBV7-9 with TRBJ2-2, with TRBD2 matching over 8 bases. Germline CDR1 and CDR2: SEHNR and FQNEAQ (reference sequence). The CDR3 covers 15 residues. V lost 2 bases to trimming and J lost 3 bases; unmatched junction nucleotides: 2. Supplemented by reference TRBV7-9 and TRBJ2-2, the full variable domain reads DTGVSQNPRHKITKRGQNVTFRCDPISEHNRLYWYRQTLGQGPEFLTYFQNEAQLEKSRLLSDRFSAERPKGSFSTLEIQRTEQGDSAMYLCASSLLGGDTGELFFGEGSRLTVL.

The J gene is TRBJ2-5, the V gene TRBV4-1; TRBD2 matches at 11 bases. The CDR3 length is 16 residues. The J segment lost 5 bases and the V segment lost 4 bases, leaving 9 bases of the junction unmatched. The germline CDR1 and CDR2 sequences are MGHRA and YSYEKL. CDR3 coding DNA: TGCGCCAGCAGCCCGTATAGCGGGAGGGCCTCGGAGACCCAGTACTTC. Protein product: CASSPYSGRASETQYF.

This clone has a single count. The rearrangement joins TRBV5-1 to TRBJ2-2; TRBD1 matches at 9 bases. Per the germline V gene, CDR1 is SGHRS and CDR2 is YFSETQ. The CDR3 is 15 amino acids. After removal of 1 base from V and 4 bases from J, the junction contained 2 bases not matched to a gene. CDR3 loop: CASSLMGQGTGELFF. CDR3 nucleotides: TGCGCCAGCAGCTTGATGGGACAGGGCACCGGGGAGCTGTTTTTT.

The chain couples TRBV21-1 to TRBJ1-2; the table names TRBD1, a call not compared with the DNA. TRBV21-1 is a pseudogene locus. The CDR3 loop spans 16 amino acids. The CDR3 spells CASSKVTPETNYGYTF. The CDR3 nucleotides are TGTGCCAGCAGCAAAGTAACCCCAGAAACTAACTATGGCTACACCTTC.

The chain has TRBV19 and TRBJ2-1; TRBD2 agrees at 16 bases. Trimming took 5 bases from V and 0 from J; bases not matched to a gene: 4. The CDR3 consists of 18 residues. Germline V gene data show CDR1 as LNHDA and CDR2 as SQIVND (reference sequence). The DNA of the CDR3 is TGTGCCAGTAGTTCGGGACTAGCGGGGGGGAGCTCCTACAATGAGCAGTTCTTC. Its protein is CASSSGLAGGSSYNEQFF.

The chain links TRBV5-1 to TRBJ2-5; D is unclear. V lost 0 bases and J 3 bases, leaving 9 bases between the germline ends. Per germline, CDR1 SGHRS and CDR2 YFSETQ. This CDR3 has 14 residues. The CDR3 sequence is CASSLAQRKETQYF. In DNA, the CDR3 is TGCGCCAGCAGCTTGGCCCAGCGAAAAGAGACCCAGTACTTC.

The chain links TRBV18 to TRBJ1-1; 7 nucleotides agree with TRBD1. The CDR3 totals 16 residues. The germline V gene has CDR1 KGHSH and CDR2 LQKENI. The J segment lost 5 bases and the V segment lost 2 bases, leaving 11 bases of the junction unmatched. CDR3 residues: CASSPRGLGVGTEAFF. CDR3 coding DNA: TGTGCCAGCTCACCAAGGGGGCTAGGAGTGGGTACTGAAGCTTTCTTT.

This clone was seen just once. CDR3 residues: CASSPGHSGTDTQYF. For the CDR3, the DNA is TGTGCCAGCAGCCCGGGACATAGCGGCACAGATACGCAGTATTTT. This chain connects TRBV7-9 to TRBJ2-3; D may be TRBD1 (6 bases). CDR1 and CDR2 from the germline V gene are SEHNR and FQNEAQ (reference sequence). The CDR3 contains 15 residues. Between the trimmed V and J ends, which lost 5 bases and 1 base, there was a span of 13 bases.

The rearrangement links TRBV12-3 or TRBV12-4 to TRBJ1-2; the D gene is possibly TRBD1 (6 bases). The V and J ends lost 0 bases and 10 bases respectively, with 9 bases between them. The CDR3 covers 12 residues. CDR3 in amino acids: CASSLAQGNYTF. The CDR3 nucleotides are TGTGCCAGCAGTTTAGCACAGGGTAACTACACCTTC.

J is TRBJ1-3 and V is TRBV10-3; the match to TRBD1 covers 7 bases. CDR1 is ENHRY and CDR2 is SYGVKD in the germline V gene. V shed 3 bases and J 4 bases; nucleotides not matched to a gene: 12. CDR3 length: 17 residues. This chain's CDR3 is CAISEMAQGVLGNTIYF. The CDR3 region has the DNA TGTGCCATCAGTGAAATGGCGCAGGGGGTCTTAGGAAACACCATATATTTT.

The chain joins TRBV30 to TRBJ1-1; TRBD1 is a possible D gene (6 bases). This CDR3 has 13 amino acids. Trimming pared 2 bases from V and 6 bases from J, leaving 13 bases between. The germline V gene encodes CDR1 GTSNPN and CDR2 SVGIG (reference sequence). The CDR3 DNA follows: TGTGCCTGGAGTCAGGGGCTAGGGGCTGAAGCTTTCTTT. Translating it yields CAWSQGLGAEAFF.

V and J are TRBV19 and TRBJ1-1, with 10 bases matching TRBD1. Germline trimming cut 1 base from V and 4 bases from J; bases unmatched to any gene: 9. This CDR3 comprises 17 residues. Germline V gene data show CDR1 as LNHDA and CDR2 as SQIVND (reference sequence). CDR3 sequence (DNA): TGTGCCAGTAGTATAGTAGATTCTTGGACAGGGGGCACTGAAGCTTTCTTT. Translation: CASSIVDSWTGGTEAFF. Variable domain in full (rest from reference TRBV19 and TRBJ1-1): DGGITQSPKYLFRKEGQNVTLSCEQNLNHDAMYWYRQDPGQGLRLIYYSQIVNDFQKGDIAEGYSVSREKKESFPLTVTSAQKNPTAFYLCASSIVDSWTGGTEAFFGQGTRLTVV.

The chain combines TRBV5-5 with TRBJ2-2; D not resolved. In germline, CDR1 is SGHKS, CDR2 YYEKEE (reference sequence). This CDR3 contains 15 residues. The ends were cut back, 5 bases at V and 5 bases at J, with 16 bases in the middle. CDR3 amino acids: CASSSTRQETGELFF. The CDR3 region has the DNA TGTGCCAGCAGTTCTACTCGGCAGGAAACCGGGGAGCTGTTTTTT.

J is TRBJ1-4 and V is TRBV7-8, with a possible D match to TRBD1 (5 bases). The germline V gene has CDR1 SGHVS and CDR2 FQNEAQ. V lost 5 bases, J lost 0 bases, and 10 bases lay in between. This CDR3 is built from 15 residues. The CDR3 DNA is TGTGCCAGCAGCCATTCAGGGACAACTAATGAAAAACTGTTTTTT. Translation: CASSHSGTTNEKLFF.

This rearrangement joins TRBV27 to TRBJ2-7; 8 bases map to TRBD2. Losses at the gene ends were 5 bases for V and 3 bases for J; bases not matched to a gene: 12. Germline V gene lookup returns CDR1 MNHEY and CDR2 SMNVEV (reference sequence). This CDR3 is built from 16 residues. The CDR3 region is CASSPPGGGKFYEQYF. For the CDR3, the DNA is TGTGCCAGCAGTCCCCCCGGCGGGGGGAAATTCTACGAGCAGTACTTC.

CDR3 amino acids: CASSLDPSYEQYF. CDR3 nucleotide sequence: TGTGCCAGCAGCTTAGATCCTAGCTACGAGCAGTACTTC. The chain joins TRBV11-2 to TRBJ2-7; D is undetermined. Deletions cut 0 bases from V and 3 bases from J, with 6 bases between. In germline, CDR1 is SGHAT, CDR2 FQNNGV. The CDR3 sequence is 13 residues long.

The chain joins TRBV6-5 to TRBJ2-7, with 12 bases lining up with TRBD1. CDR3 length: 13 residues. Trimming cost V 6 bases and J 5 bases; bases outside gene matches: 2. Germline CDR1 reads MNHEY; CDR2 reads SVGAGI. CDR3 DNA: TGTGCCAGCAGCGGGACAGGGGGCGACGAGCAGTACTTC. Protein sequence: CASSGTGGDEQYF.